Each of the 8 T cell receptor beta chains below was sequenced from the same sample in a study of blood T cell repertoires in COVID-19. Sequencing was performed with immunoSEQ multiplex PCR; in TCRdb, only in-frame clones are kept and a portion is missing. This table holds 100,000 or so clones, about nine tenths found once. Sequencing was carried out using peripheral blood. The receptors shown here come from a man aged 18 to 30 with acute or convalescent COVID-19.

The chain carries TRBV28 and TRBJ1-2; D call uncertain. The CDR3 sequence is 12 residues long. The germline gives CDR1 MDHEN, CDR2 SYDVKM. Trimming removed 2 bases at V and 6 bases at J, with 7 bases between. DNA for the CDR3: TGTGCCAGCAGTTTACCAGAGGATGGCTACACCTTC. It is translated as CASSLPEDGYTF.

The chain links TRBV27 to TRBJ1-5; 8 bases match TRBD1. Germline lookup yields CDR1 MNHEY and CDR2 SMNVEV (reference sequence). The CDR3 has 14 amino acids. V lost 3 bases, J lost 4 bases, and 2 bases stayed unmatched. The CDR3 nucleotides read TGTGCCAGCAGTTTCACAGGGGGGAATCAGCCCCAGCATTTT. It is translated as CASSFTGGNQPQHF.

The rearrangement links TRBV6-1 to TRBJ1-5; D remains unclear. CDR1 MNHNS and CDR2 SASEGT come from the germline V gene. V lost 1 base to trimming and J lost 9 bases, with 13 bases between them. This CDR3 has 14 residues. This CDR3 is CASSEGALPGPQHF. The CDR3 region has the DNA TGTGCCAGCAGTGAAGGAGCACTCCCGGGGCCCCAGCATTTT.

The genes are TRBV5-6 and TRBJ2-2; 10 bases are shared with TRBD1. Looked up from germline, CDR1 is SGHDT and CDR2 is YYEEEE. The CDR3 has 17 residues. Trimming removed 5 bases from V and 4 bases from J; junction bases left unmatched: 11. The CDR3 loop reads CASSWGQGPWGTGELFF. CDR3 bases: TGTGCCAGCAGTTGGGGACAGGGGCCCTGGGGCACCGGGGAGCTGTTTTTT.

This clone was detected only once. The chain combines TRBV7-9 with TRBJ2-5, with D possibly TRBD1 on 6 matching bases. Germline lookup yields CDR1 SEHNR and CDR2 FQNEAQ (reference sequence). The CDR3 consists of 14 residues. V shed 5 bases and J shed 3 bases, with 13 bases lying between them. The CDR3 nucleotides read TGTGCCAGCAGCCGACGGACAGAAAAAGAGACCCAGTACTTC. Translating it yields CASSRRTEKETQYF.

The table lists this clone with a count of one. The chain employs TRBV7-2 and TRBJ1-3; no definite D call. V was shortened by 2 bases and J by 0 bases, with 14 bases between the two germline ends. This CDR3 is built from 17 residues. Germline V lookup: CDR1 SGHTA, CDR2 FQGNSA. As DNA, the CDR3 is TGTGCCAGCAGCTTATCGGGTCTTCCGAGCTCTGGAAACACCATATATTTT. Amino acids: CASSLSGLPSSGNTIYF.

The CDR3 region is CASSPMGQSHTEAFF. The CDR3 coding sequence is TGTGCCAGCTCACCAATGGGACAGTCTCACACTGAAGCTTTCTTT. The chain couples TRBV18 to TRBJ1-1; 7 bases match TRBD1. The J segment lost 3 bases and the V segment lost 2 bases, leaving 6 bases of the junction unmatched. The CDR3 runs 15 residues. Germline values: CDR1 KGHSH, CDR2 LQKENI.

In this sample, this clone turned up a few times. V gene TRBV20-1 combines with J gene TRBJ2-2; the match to TRBD2 covers 8 bases. This CDR3 is built from 15 residues. V was clipped by 3 bases and J by 0 bases; unmatched bases: 3. Germline assignment: CDR1 DFQATT and CDR2 SNEGSKA (reference sequence). CDR3 bases: TGCAGTGCTAGTCCGGGGGGGCCGAACACCGGGGAGCTGTTTTTT. It yields the protein CSASPGGPNTGELFF.